This T cell receptor beta chain was profiled in a study of blood T cell repertoires in COVID-19. Study information: Whether acute or convalescent, the COVID-19 samples came from the United States, Italy and Spain. Sources were T cells, B-cell-depleted T cells, or PBMCs; the material itself was cDNA or gDNA.

A Seattle source enrolled patients during active infection and followed them longitudinally. Per the study methods: Nucleated cell counts were estimated from reference gene primer amplification. Here immunoSEQ multiplex PCR was the method, and the copy in TCRdb shows in-frame clones only, minus some. V and J calls and clone size are as listed in that table; D and trimming were resolved from the DNA. The repertoire holds roughly 250,000 clones, with approximately 85% as singletons. This CDR3 has 15 amino acids. Germline V CDR1 and CDR2: SGDLS, YYNGEE. V lost 0 bases, J lost 0 bases, and 10 bases lay in between.

The V call is TRBV9, the J call TRBJ2-7, with TRBD1 as a possible D gene (5 bases). Sequences were obtained from peripheral blood. This clonotype was obtained from a human donor with COVID-19, enrolled during active disease. The donor label of this sample is uncertain. The CDR3 protein is CASSVDTGDSYEQYF. CDR3 in DNA: TGTGCCAGCAGCGTAGATACAGGCGACTCCTACGAGCAGTACTTC.